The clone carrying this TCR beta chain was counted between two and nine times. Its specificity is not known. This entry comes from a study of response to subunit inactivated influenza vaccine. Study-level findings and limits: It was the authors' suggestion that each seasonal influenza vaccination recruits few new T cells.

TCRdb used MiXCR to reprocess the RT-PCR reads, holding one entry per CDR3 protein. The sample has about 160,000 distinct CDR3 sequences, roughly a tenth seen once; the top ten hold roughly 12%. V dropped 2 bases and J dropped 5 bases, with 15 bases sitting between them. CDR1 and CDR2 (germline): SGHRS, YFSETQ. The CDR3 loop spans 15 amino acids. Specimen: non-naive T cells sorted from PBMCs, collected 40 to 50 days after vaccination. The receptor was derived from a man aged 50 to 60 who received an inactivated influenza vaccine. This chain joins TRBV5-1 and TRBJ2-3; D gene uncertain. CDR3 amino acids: CASSLNLGSLDTQYF. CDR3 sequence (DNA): TGCGCCAGCAGCTTAAATCTCGGAAGTCTAGATACGCAGTATTTT. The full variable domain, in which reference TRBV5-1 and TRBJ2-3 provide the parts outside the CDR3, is KAGVTQTPRYLIKTRGQQVTLSCSPISGHRSVSWYQQTPGQGLQFLFEYFSETQRNKGNFPGRFSGRQFSNSRSEMNVSTLELGDSALYLCASSLNLGSLDTQYFGPGTRLTVL.